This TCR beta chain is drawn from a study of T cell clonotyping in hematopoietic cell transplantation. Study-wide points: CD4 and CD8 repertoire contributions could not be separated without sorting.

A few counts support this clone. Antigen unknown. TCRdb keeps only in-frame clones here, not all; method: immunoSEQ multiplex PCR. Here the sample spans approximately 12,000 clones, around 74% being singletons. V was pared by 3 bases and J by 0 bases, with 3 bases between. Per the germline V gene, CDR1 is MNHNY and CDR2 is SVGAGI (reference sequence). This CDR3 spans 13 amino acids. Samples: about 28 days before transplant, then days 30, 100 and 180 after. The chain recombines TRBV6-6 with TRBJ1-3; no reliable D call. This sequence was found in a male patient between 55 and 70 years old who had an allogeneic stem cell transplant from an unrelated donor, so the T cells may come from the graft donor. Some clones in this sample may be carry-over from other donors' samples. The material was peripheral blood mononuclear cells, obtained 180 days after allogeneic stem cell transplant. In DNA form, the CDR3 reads TGTGCCAGCAGTTATAGCTCTGGAAACACCATATATTTT. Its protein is CASSYSSGNTIYF.